Below, 15 T cell receptor beta chains from the same sample are listed, as sequenced in a study of metastatic and nonmetastatic thyroid tumors. Every patient underwent thyroid surgery untreated. TCRdb re-called clones via MiXCR from the PCR reads. The data show under 40,000 clones, with 16% seen just once and 3.4% held by the top ten. Specimen: blood. All receptors come from a female donor with papillary thyroid cancer or a benign thyroid nodule (not recorded which). Some clones in this sample may be carry-over from other donors' samples.

Judged by abundance, this clone is medium-sized. This chain links TRBV6-5 with TRBJ2-7; perhaps D is TRBD1 or TRBD2 (5 bases each). Between the trimmed V and J ends, which lost 0 bases and 4 bases, there was a span of 16 bases. The germline V gene encodes CDR1 MNHEY and CDR2 SVGAGI. The CDR3 is made up of 16 amino acids. The DNA for the CDR3 is TGTGCCAGCAGTTACTCCGTAGGGGATGGGGGTTACGAGCAGTACTTC. Residues: CASSYSVGDGGYEQYF.

This clone was recorded many times. This sample also contains other DNA sequences that code for the same CDR3. The chain employs TRBV19 and TRBJ2-3; tentative D call: TRBD1 (8 bases). CDR3 length equals 18 residues. The V end lost 1 base, the J end lost 5 bases, and 22 bases lay between the germline ends. CDR1 LNHDA and CDR2 SQIVND come from the germline V gene (reference sequence). CDR3 loop: CASSIVREGTGDGDTQYF. The CDR3 DNA sequence: TGTGCCAGTAGTATAGTTAGGGAGGGGACAGGTGATGGAGATACGCAGTATTTT.

This clone was detected many times. The chain combines TRBV18 with TRBJ1-2, with no clear D. Germline V lookup: CDR1 KGHSH, CDR2 LQKENI. Trimming removed 0 bases from V and 4 bases from J, with 6 bases in between. This CDR3 comprises 13 residues. This CDR3 is CASSPPQSYGYTF. As DNA, the CDR3 is TGTGCCAGCTCACCACCGCAGTCCTATGGCTACACCTTC.

This clone was observed many times. The chain carries TRBV7-6 and TRBJ2-2; 7 bases align to TRBD1. CDR1 is SGHVS and CDR2 is FNYEAQ in the germline V gene. The CDR3 is 17 amino acids. V trimming: 5 bases; J trimming: 4 bases; junction bases outside the gene matches: 13. CDR3 nucleotide sequence: TGTGCCAGCAGCCCCCGGGGTACAGGGGCGGTCACCGGGGAGCTGTTTTTT. Protein product: CASSPRGTGAVTGELFF.

Notes on this clone: The CDR3 carries no conserved terminal phenylalanine or tryptophan, so it likely arises from a read error. The chain couples TRBV20-1 to TRBJ2-2, with 10 nucleotides matching TRBD1. There are 14 residues in the CDR3. Germline V lookup: CDR1 DFQATT, CDR2 SNEGSKA (reference sequence). CDR3 in amino acids: CIARTGGEAGELFL. In DNA form, the CDR3 reads TGCATTGCTAGGACAGGGGGAGAGGCCGGGGAGCTGTTTTTG.

The chain uses TRBV6-1 and TRBJ2-3; perhaps TRBD1 as D (5 bases). Germline CDR1 MNHNS, CDR2 SASEGT. Trimming shortened V by 0 bases and J by 4 bases, and 14 bases separated the two germline ends. This CDR3 is 16 amino acids long. CDR3 loop: CASSEAPGHGADTQYF. In nucleotides, the CDR3 is TGTGCCAGCAGTGAAGCTCCCGGACATGGGGCAGATACGCAGTATTTT.

The table lists this clone with many counts. CDR3 in DNA: TGTGCCTGGAGTGAATTACCCGACTCTGGAAACACCATATATTTT. Residues: CAWSELPDSGNTIYF. V gene TRBV30 combines with J gene TRBJ1-3; D is unclear. Germline lookup yields CDR1 GTSNPN and CDR2 SVGIG (reference sequence). The CDR3 runs 15 residues. The germline V and J ends were trimmed by 1 base and 0 bases, with 10 bases remaining between them. The entire variable domain, with the rest obtained from reference TRBV30 and TRBJ1-3, is as follows: SQTIHQWPATLVQPVGSPLSLECTVEGTSNPNLYWYRQAAGRGLQLLFYSVGIGQISSEVPQNLSASRPQDRQFILSSKKLLLSDSGFYLCAWSELPDSGNTIYFGEGSWLTVV.

The table lists this clone with many counts. In DNA, the CDR3 is TGCGGGGGTGGGACAGGGTCTTATGGCTACACCTTC. This codes for CGGGTGSYGYTF. J is TRBJ1-2 and V is TRBV20-1; 9 bases are a match to TRBD1. The germline CDR1 and CDR2 sequences are DFQATT and SNEGSKA (reference sequence). CDR3 length equals 12 residues.

The V and J genes are TRBV20-1 and TRBJ2-6, with D maybe TRBD1 (5 bases). The V gene's germline CDR1 is DFQATT and CDR2 SNEGSKA (reference sequence). This CDR3 region has 16 residues. V was cut by 6 bases and J by 0 bases, with 15 bases left in between. Here the CDR3 reads CSAEDTVLSGANVLTF. The DNA of the CDR3 is TGCAGTGCCGAGGACACAGTCCTCTCTGGGGCCAACGTCCTGACTTTC.

This clone ranks as medium-sized. The V call is TRBV6-1, the J call TRBJ2-2; 7 nucleotides align to TRBD2. CDR3 length: 14 amino acids. With 2 bases clipped from V and 3 bases from J, the junction kept 0 bases outside the gene matches. Germline CDR1 and CDR2: MNHNS and SASEGT. Here the CDR3 DNA reads TGTGCCAGCAGTGAACTAGCGGACACCGGGGAGCTGTTTTTT. Encoded protein: CASSELADTGELFF.

The rearrangement uses TRBV30 and TRBJ2-7; 8 positions agree with TRBD1. Per germline, CDR1 GTSNPN and CDR2 SVGIG (reference sequence). This CDR3 spans 14 amino acids. The J segment lost 5 bases and the V segment lost 4 bases, leaving 10 bases of the junction unmatched. The CDR3 region has the DNA TGTGCCTGGACGTCGGGACAGGTGTCCCACGAGCAGTACTTC. Protein: CAWTSGQVSHEQYF. The variable domain in full, completed from reference TRBV30 and TRBJ2-7, reads SQTIHQWPATLVQPVGSPLSLECTVEGTSNPNLYWYRQAAGRGLQLLFYSVGIGQISSEVPQNLSASRPQDRQFILSSKKLLLSDSGFYLCAWTSGQVSHEQYFGPGTRLTVT.

By share, this clone ranks as medium-sized. The chain has TRBV20-1 and TRBJ2-2; D ambiguous. CDR1 is DFQATT and CDR2 is SNEGSKA in the germline V gene (reference sequence). CDR3 length: 12 amino acids. V was shortened by 2 bases and J by 2 bases, with 3 bases between the two germline ends. The CDR3: CSARSNTGELFF. In DNA, the CDR3 is TGCAGTGCTAGATCTAACACCGGGGAGCTGTTTTTT.

This clone was counted ten times or more. The chain has TRBV3-1 and TRBJ1-2; D not resolved. Germline CDR1 LGHDT, CDR2 YNNKEL (reference sequence). This CDR3 has 12 amino acids. V lost 1 base to trimming and J lost 5 bases, with 5 bases between them. The CDR3 loop is CASSQVGYGYTF. The CDR3 nucleotides read TGTGCCAGCAGCCAAGTGGGGTATGGCTACACCTTC.

The rearrangement links TRBV6-5 to TRBJ1-2; 8 bases agree with TRBD1. Per the germline V gene, CDR1 is MNHEY and CDR2 is SVGAGI. The CDR3 has 15 residues. After removal of 3 bases from V and 4 bases from J, the junction contained 7 bases not matched to a gene. The CDR3 spells CASSYRRTGTYGYTF. The DNA for the CDR3 is TGTGCCAGCAGTTATAGACGGACAGGGACCTATGGCTACACCTTC.

Comment on this clone: Germline and junction disagree at one end, which may indicate a read error. CDR3 loop: CAISPGAVTGGNQPQHF. In nucleotides, the CDR3 is TGTGCCATCAGCCCGGGAGCCGTAACAGGGGGTAATCAGCCCCAGCATTTT. The chain couples TRBV11-1 to TRBJ1-5; TRBD1 matches at 8 bases. This CDR3 has 17 amino acids. Germline-derived CDR1 and CDR2 are SGHAT and FQDESV (reference sequence).